Shown below are 10 T cell receptor beta chains from a single sample sequenced in a study of T-cell reconstitution after alpha-beta-depleted transplantation in children. Using unique molecular identifiers, the investigators prepared the TCRbeta library. From the PCR reads, TCRdb called clonotypes with MiXCR, one entry per CDR3 protein. The sample yields about 120,000 distinct CDR3 sequences, 10% seen once. This material consisted of PBMCs from the stem cell graft donor, taken from the stem cell graft. Receptors originate from a human donor who donated a stem cell graft to a child with acute lymphoblastic leukemia.

The chain combines TRBV7-2 with TRBJ2-7; no clear D. V was clipped by 5 bases and J by 3 bases, with 14 bases between them. The CDR3 is 14 amino acids. Germline V gene lookup returns CDR1 SGHTA and CDR2 FQGNSA. CDR3 protein: CASSREAGYYEQYF. The CDR3 region has the DNA TGTGCCAGCAGCCGAGAGGCCGGGTACTACGAGCAGTACTTC.

Ten or more counts support this clonotype. As DNA, the CDR3 is TGTGCCAGCAGTCCGGGGGGAAGGGGGGACCAAGAGACCCAGTACTTC. Its protein is CASSPGGRGDQETQYF. J is TRBJ2-5 and V is TRBV12-3 or TRBV12-4, with D possibly being TRBD2 (7 bases). The length of the CDR3 is 16 residues. V was pared by 5 bases and J by 0 bases, with 16 bases between.

Ten or more counts support this clonotype. The rearrangement joins TRBV5-1 to TRBJ2-1; 9 bases line up with TRBD1. After removal of 4 bases from V and 7 bases from J, the junction contained 3 bases not matched to a gene. This CDR3 has 13 amino acids. CDR1 is SGHRS, CDR2 YFSETQ, per germline. The CDR3 spells CASSMGQGNEQFF. CDR3 nucleotide sequence: TGCGCCAGCAGCATGGGACAGGGAAATGAGCAGTTCTTC.

This clonotype has at least ten counts. The gene calls are TRBV20-1 and TRBJ2-3; the D call may be TRBD1 or TRBD2 (5 bases each). Trimming removed 3 bases at V and 2 bases at J, with 12 bases between. The CDR3 loop spans 14 amino acids. Germline assignment: CDR1 DFQATT and CDR2 SNEGSKA (reference sequence). CDR3 amino acids: CSASVGDSTDTQYF. The CDR3 DNA sequence: TGCAGTGCTAGTGTGGGGGATTCCACAGATACGCAGTATTTT.

This clonotype was counted many times. The chain employs TRBV12-3 or TRBV12-4 and TRBJ1-1; D is uncertain. Trimming removed 6 bases from V and 7 bases from J, with 9 bases in between. This CDR3 has 11 residues. CDR3 nucleotide sequence: TGTGCCAGCAGCGGCGGAAGTGAAGCTTTCTTT. Translated, it gives CASSGGSEAFF.

In this sample, this clonotype turned up many times. This sequence joins TRBV5-1 and TRBJ2-7; D tentatively reads TRBD1 or TRBD2 (5 bases each). Germline lookup yields CDR1 SGHRS and CDR2 YFSETQ. The V end was cut by 3 bases, the J end by 0 bases, with 16 bases between. CDR3 length: 16 amino acids. CDR3 DNA: TGCGCCAGCAGCTCAGGAGGTGGGGACGGCTCCTACGAGCAGTACTTC. Amino acid sequence: CASSSGGGDGSYEQYF.

This clonotype was recorded many times. An end of the junction differs from the germline gene, which may be a read error. V gene TRBV7-7 combines with J gene TRBJ2-1; 10 bases are a match to TRBD2. Germline V lookup: CDR1 SSHAT, CDR2 FNYEAQ (reference sequence). This CDR3 region has 18 residues. The CDR3: CASSPLLSGGVTYNEQFF. For the CDR3, the DNA is TGTGCTAGCAGCCCCCTCTTGAGCGGGGGGGTCACCTACAATGAGCAGTTCTTC.

Many counts were recorded for this clonotype. The chain has TRBV10-3 and TRBJ1-6, with a tentative D call TRBD1 (6 bases). The CDR3 runs 15 residues. Germline loops: CDR1 ENHRY, CDR2 SYGVKD. V lost 10 bases to trimming and J lost 7 bases, with 20 bases between them. CDR3 nucleotide sequence: TGTGCCACCCAAGTCCCAGGGGCGAGCAATTCACCCCTCCACTTT. It yields the protein CATQVPGASNSPLHF.

Ten or more counts support this clonotype. The chain is built from TRBV27 and TRBJ1-4, with 10 bases identical to TRBD1. Germline trimming cut 4 bases from V and 11 bases from J; bases unmatched to any gene: 19. In germline, CDR1 is MNHEY, CDR2 SMNVEV (reference sequence). This CDR3 has 18 residues. The CDR3 sequence is CASSWGTGAAAERGKLFF. In DNA, the CDR3 is TGTGCCAGCAGTTGGGGGACAGGGGCCGCCGCGGAAAGGGGGAAACTGTTTTTT.

This clonotype occurred many times. CDR3 DNA sequence: TGTGCCAGCAGCGAGACAGTGAACACCGGGGAGCTGTTTTTT. As protein: CASSETVNTGELFF. This rearrangement joins TRBV28 to TRBJ2-2, with D tentatively TRBD1 (5 bases). The CDR3 totals 14 residues. V lost 6 bases and J lost 1, with 9 bases in between. The germline V gene has CDR1 MDHEN and CDR2 SYDVKM.